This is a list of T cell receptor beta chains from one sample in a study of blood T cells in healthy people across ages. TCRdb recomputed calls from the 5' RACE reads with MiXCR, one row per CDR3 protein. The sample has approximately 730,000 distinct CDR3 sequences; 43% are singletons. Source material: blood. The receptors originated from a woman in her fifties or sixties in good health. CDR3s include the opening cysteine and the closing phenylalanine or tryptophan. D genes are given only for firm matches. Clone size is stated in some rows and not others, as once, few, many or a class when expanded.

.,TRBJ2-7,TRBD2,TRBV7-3,TGTGCCAGCAGCCCTAGCGGGGGGAACTCCTACGAGCAGTACTTC,CASSPSGGNSYEQYF
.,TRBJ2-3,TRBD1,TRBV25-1,TGTGCCAGCAGTGGGGGACAGGGACGCACAGATACGCAGTATTTT,CASSGGQGRTDTQYF
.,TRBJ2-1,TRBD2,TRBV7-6,TGTGCCGTCGAGCGGGAGTCCTACAATGAGCAGTTCTTC,CAVERESYNEQFF
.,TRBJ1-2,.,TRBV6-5,TGTGCCAGCAGTTACTGGGAGGAGGGGGGAGCTGGCTACACCTTC,CASSYWEEGGAGYTF
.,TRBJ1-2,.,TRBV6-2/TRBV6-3,TGTGCCAGCAGTTACGAGTTGGCGGCCGGCACCTTC,CASSYELAAGTF
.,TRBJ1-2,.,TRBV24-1,TGTGCCACCAGTGACACCACAGGGTATGGCTACACCTTC,CATSDTTGYGYTF
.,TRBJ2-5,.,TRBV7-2,TGTGCCAGCAGCCAGAGACCTCAAGAGACCCAGTACTTC,CASSQRPQETQYF
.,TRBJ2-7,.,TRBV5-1,TGCGCCAGCAGCCCGCCTTCCGGTACTAGGACGTACTTC,CASSPPSGTRTYF
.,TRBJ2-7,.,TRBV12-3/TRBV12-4,TGTGCCAGCACATGGGGAGACTCCTACGAGCAGTACTTC,CASTWGDSYEQYF
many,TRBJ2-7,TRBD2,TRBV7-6,TGTGCCAGCAGCTCGCAACCCGGGACTAGCGGGAGTGGGTACGAGCAGTACTTC,CASSSQPGTSGSGYEQYF
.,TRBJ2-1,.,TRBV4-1,TGCGCCAGCAGCCAGGGGGACGGCCACTCCTACGAGCAGTTCTTC,CASSQGDGHSYEQFF
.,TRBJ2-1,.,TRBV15,TGTGCCACCAGCAGAGACGGGGGCGATGAGCAGTTCTTC,CATSRDGGDEQFF
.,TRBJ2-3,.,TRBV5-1,TGCGCCAGCAGCTGGCTAGAGGCGGTCACAGATACGCAGTATTTT,CASSWLEAVTDTQYF
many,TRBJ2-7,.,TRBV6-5,TGTGCCAGCAGTTACGCGGAAGAATCCTACGAGCAGTACTTC,CASSYAEESYEQYF
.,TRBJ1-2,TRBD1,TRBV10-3,TGTGCCATCAGTGAGTCTAAAGGACAGGGATTCTATGGCTACACCTTC,CAISESKGQGFYGYTF
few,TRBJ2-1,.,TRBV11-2,TGTGCCAGCAGCTTACTTCCGCAGGGTCGAAATGAGCAGTTCTTC,CASSLLPQGRNEQFF
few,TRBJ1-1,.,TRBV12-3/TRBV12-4,TGTGCCAGCAGTGGGGGATCGGGGCGCGGGAACACTGAAGCTTTCTTT,CASSGGSGRGNTEAFF
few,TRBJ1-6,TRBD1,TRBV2,TGTGCCAGCAGTGAAATGGGACAGGGGAATTCACCCCTCCACTTT,CASSEMGQGNSPLHF
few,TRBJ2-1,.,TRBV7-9,TGTGCCAGCAGCTTTTCCAGCCATGAGCAGTTCTTC,CASSFSSHEQFF
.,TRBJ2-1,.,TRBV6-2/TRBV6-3,TGTGCCAGCAGTTTGGAACGGGTTAAATCTAAGCTCCTCTACAATGAGCAGTTCTTC,CASSLERVKSKLLYNEQFF
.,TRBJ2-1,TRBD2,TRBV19,TGTGCCAGTAGTACCCAGGGACTAGCGACAACCTACAATGAGCAGTTCTTC,CASSTQGLATTYNEQFF
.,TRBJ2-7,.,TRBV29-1,TGCAGCGGGCGGACGTCCGACGAGCAGTACTTC,CSGRTSDEQYF
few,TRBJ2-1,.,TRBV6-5,TGTGCCAGCAGTGCTCAGAGCTCCTACAATGAGCAGTTCTTC,CASSAQSSYNEQFF
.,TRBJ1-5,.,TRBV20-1,TGCAGTGCTAGGGTACCGTCCGGACCGCCCCAGCATTTT,CSARVPSGPPQHF
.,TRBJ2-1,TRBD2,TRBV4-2,TGTGCCAGCAGCCAAGGAACCGGGACTAGCGGGAGACGATACGAGCAGTTCTTC,CASSQGTGTSGRRYEQFF
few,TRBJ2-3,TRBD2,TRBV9,TGTGCCAGCAGCGTAGGCGGGGGGGCCGGAACAGATACGCAGTATTTT,CASSVGGGAGTDTQYF
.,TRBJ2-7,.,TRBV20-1,TGCAGTGCTGTTACAGGGCCAATGTCGTCCGAGCAGTACTTC,CSAVTGPMSSEQYF
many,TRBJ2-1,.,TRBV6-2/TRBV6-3,TGTGCCAGCAGTTACGAGGGGGATGAGCAGTTCTTC,CASSYEGDEQFF
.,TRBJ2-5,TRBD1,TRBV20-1,TGCAGTGCTAGAGGTTTGCCTCAAGGGGACAGAGCCCCTGAGACCCAGTACTTC,CSARGLPQGDRAPETQYF
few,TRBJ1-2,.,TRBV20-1,TGCAGTGCTGTACCCGGGACAACTTCCTATGGCTACACCTTC,CSAVPGTTSYGYTF
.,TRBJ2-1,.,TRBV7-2,TGTGCCAGCAGCTTTGGTCCGGGACGATGGGGTTACAATGAGCAGTTCTTC,CASSFGPGRWGYNEQFF
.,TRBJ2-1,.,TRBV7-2,TGTGCCAGCAGCAGAGCACCTCCAGGGATCCTGTCCTACAATGAGCAGTTCTTC,CASSRAPPGILSYNEQFF
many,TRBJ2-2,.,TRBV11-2,TGTGCCAGCAGCTTAGGCAGCACCGGGGAGCTGTTTTTT,CASSLGSTGELFF